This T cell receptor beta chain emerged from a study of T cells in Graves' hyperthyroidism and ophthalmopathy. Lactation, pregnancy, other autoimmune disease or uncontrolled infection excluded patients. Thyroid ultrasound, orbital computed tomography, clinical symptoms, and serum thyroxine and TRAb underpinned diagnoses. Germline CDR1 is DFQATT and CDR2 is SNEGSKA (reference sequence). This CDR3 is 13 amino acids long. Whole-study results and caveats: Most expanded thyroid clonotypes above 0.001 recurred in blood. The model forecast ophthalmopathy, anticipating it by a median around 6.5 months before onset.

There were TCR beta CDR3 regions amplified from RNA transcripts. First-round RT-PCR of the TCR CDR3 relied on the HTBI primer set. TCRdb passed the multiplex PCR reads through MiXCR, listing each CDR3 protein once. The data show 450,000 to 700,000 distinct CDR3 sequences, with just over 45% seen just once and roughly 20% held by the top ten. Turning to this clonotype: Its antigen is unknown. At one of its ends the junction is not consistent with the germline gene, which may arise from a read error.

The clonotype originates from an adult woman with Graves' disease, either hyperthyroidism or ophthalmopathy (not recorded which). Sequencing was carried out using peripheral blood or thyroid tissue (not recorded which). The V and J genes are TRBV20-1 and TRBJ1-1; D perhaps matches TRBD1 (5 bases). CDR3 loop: CSARRQPNTEAFF. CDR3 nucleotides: TGCAGTGCTAGGAGACAGCCGAACACTGAAGCTTTCTTC.